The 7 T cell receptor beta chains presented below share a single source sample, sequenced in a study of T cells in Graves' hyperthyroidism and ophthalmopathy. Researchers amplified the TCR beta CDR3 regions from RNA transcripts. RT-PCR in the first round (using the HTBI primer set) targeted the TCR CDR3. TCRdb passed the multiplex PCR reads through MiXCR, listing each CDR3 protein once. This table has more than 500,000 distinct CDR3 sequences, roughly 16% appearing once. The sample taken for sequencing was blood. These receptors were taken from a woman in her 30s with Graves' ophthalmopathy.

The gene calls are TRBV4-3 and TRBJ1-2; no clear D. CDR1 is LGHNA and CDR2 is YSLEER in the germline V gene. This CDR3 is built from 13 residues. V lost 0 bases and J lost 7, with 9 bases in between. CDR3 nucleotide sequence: TGCGCCAGCAGCCAAGAAGGGCACGGTGGCTACACCTTC. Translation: CASSQEGHGGYTF.

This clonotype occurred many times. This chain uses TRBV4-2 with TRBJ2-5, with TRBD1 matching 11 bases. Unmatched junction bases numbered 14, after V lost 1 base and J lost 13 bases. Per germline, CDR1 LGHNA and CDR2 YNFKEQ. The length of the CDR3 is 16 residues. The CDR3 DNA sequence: TGTGCCAGCAGCCAAGCCTCCGGGACAGGGGGTGCGATGTGGTACTTC. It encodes CASSQASGTGGAMWYF.

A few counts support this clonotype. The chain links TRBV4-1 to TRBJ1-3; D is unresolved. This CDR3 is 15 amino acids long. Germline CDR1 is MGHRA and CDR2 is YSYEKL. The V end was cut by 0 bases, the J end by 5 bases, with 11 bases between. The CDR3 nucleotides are TGCGCCAGCAGCCAAGAATCGAGGGCTCGAAACACCATATATTTT. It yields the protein CASSQESRARNTIYF.

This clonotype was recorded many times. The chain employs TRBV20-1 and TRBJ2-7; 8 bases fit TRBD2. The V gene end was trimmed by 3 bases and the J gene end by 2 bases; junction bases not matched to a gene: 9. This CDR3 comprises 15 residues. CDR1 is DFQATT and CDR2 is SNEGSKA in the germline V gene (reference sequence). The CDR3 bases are TGCAGTGCTAGCTACATAGCGGGAATCGCCTACGAGCAGTACTTC. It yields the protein CSASYIAGIAYEQYF.

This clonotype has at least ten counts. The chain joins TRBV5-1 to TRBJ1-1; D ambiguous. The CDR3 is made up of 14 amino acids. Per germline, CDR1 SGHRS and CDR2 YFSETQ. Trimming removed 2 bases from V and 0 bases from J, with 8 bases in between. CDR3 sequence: CASSFDDMNTEAFF. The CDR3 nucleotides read TGCGCCAGCAGCTTTGATGATATGAACACTGAAGCTTTCTTT.

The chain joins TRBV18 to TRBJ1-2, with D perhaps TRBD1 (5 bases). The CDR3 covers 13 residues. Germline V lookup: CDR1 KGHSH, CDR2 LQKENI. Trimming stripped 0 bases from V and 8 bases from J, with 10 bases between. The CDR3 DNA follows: TGTGCCAGCTCACCACCGGACGGGGGGGGCTACACCTTC. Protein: CASSPPDGGGYTF.

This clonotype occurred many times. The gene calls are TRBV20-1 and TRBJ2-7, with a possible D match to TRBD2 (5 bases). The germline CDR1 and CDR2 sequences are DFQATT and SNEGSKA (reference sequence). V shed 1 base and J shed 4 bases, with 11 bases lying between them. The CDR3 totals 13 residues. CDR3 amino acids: CSARGTDFYEQYF. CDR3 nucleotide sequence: TGCAGTGCTAGAGGGACGGACTTTTACGAGCAGTACTTC.